A selection of T cell receptor beta chains follows, all from one sample in a study of shared clonotypes between healthy human individuals. Data came from immunoSEQ multiplex PCR; TCRdb stores just in-frame clones and leaves some out. The sample has about 1,800,000 clones, just under 95% seen once. Specimen: naive CD8+ T cells sorted from blood. All receptors come from a man aged 18-30 years in good health. The CDR3 runs from the conserved cysteine through the conserved F or W. D genes are given only for firm matches. Clone size is given for some rows only: seen once, a few or many times, or a class if the clone is expanded.

clone size	V gene	J gene	D gene	CDR3 DNA	CDR3 protein
NA	TRBV6-1	TRBJ2-7	TRBD2	TGTGCCAGCAACCCTACTAGCGGGAGTTCCTACGAGCAGTACTTC	CASNPTSGSSYEQYF
NA	TRBV4-1	TRBJ2-1	TRBD2	TGCGCCAGCAGCCAAGCCTCAGGACTAGCCTACAATGAGCAGTTCTTC	CASSQASGLAYNEQFF
once	TRBV19	TRBJ2-7	TRBD1	TGTGCCAGTAGTACCGGACAGGGGGGCTACGAGCAGTACTTC	CASSTGQGGYEQYF
NA	TRBV6-1	TRBJ2-7	NA	TGTGCCAGCAGTGAAGGGGACTCCTACGAGCAGTACTTC	CASSEGDSYEQYF
once	TRBV5-6	TRBJ2-5	NA	TGTGCCAGCAGCCCGACCGGACACCTTCCAGAGACCCAGTACTTC	CASSPTGHLPETQYF
NA	TRBV28	TRBJ1-5	NA	TGTGCCAGCAGTTTCGGTTCAGTCTGGCCCCAGCATTTT	CASSFGSVWPQHF
NA	TRBV25-1	TRBJ2-5	NA	TGTGCCAGCAGTTTCTTCCTGGGCAGACAACAAGAGACCCAGTACTTC	CASSFFLGRQQETQYF
NA	TRBV5-3	TRBJ1-2	NA	TGTGCCAGCAGCTTGACGGAGATCTATGGCTACACCTTC	CASSLTEIYGYTF
NA	TRBV7-9	TRBJ2-3	TRBD1	TGTGCCAGCAGCCCCCTTACAGGGGAAGCAGATACGCAGTATTTT	CASSPLTGEADTQYF
NA	TRBV7-9	TRBJ1-4	TRBD1	TGTGCCAGCAGCAAACGGACAGGGGGAGATGAAAAACTGTTTTTT	CASSKRTGGDEKLFF
once	TRBV27	TRBJ1-2	TRBD1	TGTGCCAGCAGTTCCGGGTCAACAGGGGGCTATGGCTACACCTTC	CASSSGSTGGYGYTF
NA	TRBV5-1	TRBJ2-5	TRBD2	TGCGCCAGCAGCTTGTGGCAGCTAGCGGGGCAAGAGACCCAGTACTTC	CASSLWQLAGQETQYF
NA	TRBV7-9	TRBJ1-2	TRBD1	TGTGCCAGCAGCTTAGTAGGGACAGGGGATGGCTACACCTTC	CASSLVGTGDGYTF
NA	TRBV7-9	TRBJ2-3	TRBD2	TGTGCCAGCAGCACCTTAGCGGGAGTAAACACAGATACGCAGTATTTT	CASSTLAGVNTDTQYF
NA	TRBV2	TRBJ2-5	TRBD2	TGTGCCAGCGGACGAGGGGGACTAGGAAATATCCAAGAGACCCAGTACTTC	CASGRGGLGNIQETQYF
NA	TRBV4-2	TRBJ1-1	NA	TGTGCCAGCAGCCAAGTAGACGGGGGCATAGGGATGAACACTGAAGCTTTCTTT	CASSQVDGGIGMNTEAFF
NA	TRBV28	TRBJ2-1	NA	TGTGCCAGCAGTCGCGGGACCAATGAGCAGTTCTTC	CASSRGTNEQFF
NA	TRBV9	TRBJ2-3	TRBD1	TGTGCCAGCCGCGGAAACTTGGACAGGGTAAGTACAGATACGCAGTATTTT	CASRGNLDRVSTDTQYF
NA	TRBV19	TRBJ1-2	NA	TGTGCCAGTAGTGCCCACTTCCCCAGCTACACCTTC	CASSAHFPSYTF
NA	TRBV2	TRBJ2-7	NA	TGTGCCAGCATACAGGGAATTCCCTACGAGCAGTACTTC	CASIQGIPYEQYF
NA	TRBV27	TRBJ2-7	TRBD2	TGTGCCAGCAGTTACTCAGCTCGGGGGGTTTCCTACGAGCAGTACTTC	CASSYSARGVSYEQYF
NA	TRBV29-1	TRBJ1-1	TRBD1	TGCAGCGTGGTTCCAGGGGGTCACACTGAAGCTTTCTTT	CSVVPGGHTEAFF
NA	TRBV12-5	TRBJ2-5	NA	TGTGCTAGTGGTTTGGGACAGACTGGTGAGACCCAGTACTTC	CASGLGQTGETQYF
NA	TRBV27	TRBJ2-5	NA	TGTGCCAGCAGGACCCTAGGTGGGGAGACCCAGTACTTC	CASRTLGGETQYF